The rows below give T cell receptor beta chains drawn from one sample of a study of blood T cell repertoires in COVID-19. The method was immunoSEQ multiplex PCR; TCRdb's version includes in-frame clones alone and lacks a portion of them. Seen here are 200,000 or so clones, 70% to 90% observed once, and the top ten hold approximately 2.9%. The sample taken for sequencing was peripheral blood. The origin of the receptors is a man aged 55 to 70 with acute or convalescent COVID-19. Each CDR3 is given with its conserved first and last residue.

>TRBV5-1|15|TRBJ1-3
CASSEPRGSGNTIYF
>TRBV5-1|16|TRBJ2-7
CASSLQSGGVGYEQYF
>TRBV19|14|TRBJ2-7
CASSGTEISYEQYF
>TRBV5-6|16|TRBJ2-7
CASSLARGWNSYEQYF
>TRBV10-3|14|TRBJ1-2
CAISDRTGAIGYTF
>TRBV19|13|TRBJ1-1
CASSSWGQTEAFF
>TRBV28|13|TRBJ1-2
CASRDDRLGGYTF
>TRBV5-6|13|TRBJ2-3
CASSLGVLDTQYF
>TRBV10-3|14|TRBJ2-1
CAISESPRYNEQFF
>TRBV27|17|TRBJ2-1
CASSPQWGGSSYNEQFF
>TRBV30|15|TRBJ2-2
CAWLPGHILTGELFF
>TRBV5-6|19|TRBJ1-3
CASSLTAGTGRNSGNTIYF
>TRBV28|15|TRBJ1-1
CASSNWGSANTEAFF
>TRBV18|14|TRBJ2-7
CASSPLGASYEQYF
>TRBV11-2|15|TRBJ2-1
CASSLEAIPYNEQFF
>TRBV7-2|13|TRBJ1-2
CASSSTLTRGYTF
>TRBV4-2|19|TRBJ2-3
CASSQGAGTGAVSTDTQYF
>TRBV7-3|17|TRBJ2-1
CASSSRPAAGGLNEQFF
>TRBV2|13|TRBJ1-6
CASNRDFDSPLHF
>TRBV2|14|TRBJ2-1
CAIQLTRGSYEQFF
>TRBV5-4|16|TRBJ2-1
CASSWGTSGGENEQFF
>TRBV5-1|15|TRBJ2-7
CASSLPGGGVYEQYF
>TRBV7-2|12|TRBJ2-1
CASSPNYNEQFF
>TRBV9|13|TRBJ2-7
CASSVGQPGEQYF
>TRBV4-1|15|TRBJ1-5
CASSRVVTVNQPQHF
>TRBV11-3|13|TRBJ1-1
CASSLEGDNEAFF
>TRBV6-5|13|TRBJ1-1
CASSSGTPTEAFF
>TRBV5-1|18|TRBJ2-1
CASSLGLAGARSYNEQFF
>TRBV2|12|TRBJ2-1
CASSWAYNEQFF
>TRBV2|15|TRBJ1-6
CASSAEGTYNSPLHF
>TRBV30|13|TRBJ1-1
CAWSDTGGTEAFF
>TRBV5-1|14|TRBJ2-2
CASSLVLDTGELFF
>TRBV7-2|18|TRBJ1-6
CASSLAGQVSSYNSPLHF
>TRBV7-9|17|TRBJ2-1
CASSLGFGSSSYNEQFF
>TRBV6-2/TRBV6-3|16|TRBJ1-2
CASSQPRTGLNYGYTF
>TRBV12-3/TRBV12-4|13|TRBJ2-1
CASSRVRGNEQFF
>TRBV19|15|TRBJ1-6
CASTPGQGGNSPLHF
>TRBV19|15|TRBJ1-2
CASSIGAGVTYGYTF
>TRBV28|12|TRBJ1-2
CASGEGHYGYTF
>TRBV6-5|13|TRBJ1-1
CASRLQGETEAFF
>TRBV19|16|TRBJ1-1
CASKALQGNLNTEAFF
>TRBV5-1|16|TRBJ2-3
CASSVEAGDSTDTQYF
>TRBV14|15|TRBJ1-4
CASSRTAGRREKLFF
>TRBV12-3/TRBV12-4|13|TRBJ2-3
CASSLAVTDTQYF
>TRBV27|14|TRBJ2-7
CASHAGGNPYEQYF
>TRBV6-5|12|TRBJ1-2
CASSFPGVGYTF